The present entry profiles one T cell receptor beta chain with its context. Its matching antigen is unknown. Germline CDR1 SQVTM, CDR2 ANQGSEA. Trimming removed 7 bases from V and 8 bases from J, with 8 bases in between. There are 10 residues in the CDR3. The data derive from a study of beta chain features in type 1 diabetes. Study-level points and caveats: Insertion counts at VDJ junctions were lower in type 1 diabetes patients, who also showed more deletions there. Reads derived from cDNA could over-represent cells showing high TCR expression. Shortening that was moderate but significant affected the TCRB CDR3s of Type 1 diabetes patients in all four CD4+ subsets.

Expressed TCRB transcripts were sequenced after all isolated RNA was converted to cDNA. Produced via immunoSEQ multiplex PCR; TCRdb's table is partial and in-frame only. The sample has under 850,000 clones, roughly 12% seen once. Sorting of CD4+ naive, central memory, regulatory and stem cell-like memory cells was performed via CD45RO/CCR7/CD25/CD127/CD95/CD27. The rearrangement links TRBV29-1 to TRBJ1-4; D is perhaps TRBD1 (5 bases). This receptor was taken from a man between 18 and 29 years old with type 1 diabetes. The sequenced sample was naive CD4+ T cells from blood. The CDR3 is CSAGTEKLFF. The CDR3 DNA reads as TGCAGCGCCGGGACGGAAAAACTGTTTTTT.